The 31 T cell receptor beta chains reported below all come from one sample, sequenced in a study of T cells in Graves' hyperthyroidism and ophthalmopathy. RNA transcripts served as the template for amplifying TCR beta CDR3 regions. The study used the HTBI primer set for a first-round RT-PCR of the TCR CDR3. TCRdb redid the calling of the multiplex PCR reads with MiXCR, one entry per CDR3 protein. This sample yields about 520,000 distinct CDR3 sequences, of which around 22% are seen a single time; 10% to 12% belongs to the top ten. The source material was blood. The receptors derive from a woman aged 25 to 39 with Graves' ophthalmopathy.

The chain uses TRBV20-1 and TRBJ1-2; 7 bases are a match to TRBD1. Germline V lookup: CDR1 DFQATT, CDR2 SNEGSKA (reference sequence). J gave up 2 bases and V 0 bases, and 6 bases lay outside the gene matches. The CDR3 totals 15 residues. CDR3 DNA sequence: TGCAGTGCTAGAGAACAGGGGACCGCCAACTATGGCTACACCTTC. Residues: CSAREQGTANYGYTF.

CDR3 coding DNA: TGCAGTGCTAGAGATAGGGCAGGGAGGTACGAGCAGTACTTC. This codes for CSARDRAGRYEQYF. The V gene is TRBV20-1, the J gene TRBJ2-7, with a possible D match to TRBD2 (6 bases). This CDR3 is 14 amino acids long. Germline CDR1 is DFQATT and CDR2 is SNEGSKA (reference sequence). The germline V and J ends were trimmed by 0 bases and 4 bases, with 13 bases remaining between them.

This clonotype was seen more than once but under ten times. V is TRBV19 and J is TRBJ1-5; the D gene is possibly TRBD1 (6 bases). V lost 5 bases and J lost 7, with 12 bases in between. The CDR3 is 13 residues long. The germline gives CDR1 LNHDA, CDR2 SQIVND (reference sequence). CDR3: CASSRRGGQPQHF. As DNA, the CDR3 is TGTGCCAGTAGTCGCAGGGGTGGGCAGCCCCAGCATTTT.

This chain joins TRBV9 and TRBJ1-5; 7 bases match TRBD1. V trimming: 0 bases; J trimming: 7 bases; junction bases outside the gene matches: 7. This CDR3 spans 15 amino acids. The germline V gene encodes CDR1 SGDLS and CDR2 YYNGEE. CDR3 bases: TGTGCCAGCAGCGTAGGGGACAGTCGGGACCAGCCCCAGCATTTT. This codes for CASSVGDSRDQPQHF.

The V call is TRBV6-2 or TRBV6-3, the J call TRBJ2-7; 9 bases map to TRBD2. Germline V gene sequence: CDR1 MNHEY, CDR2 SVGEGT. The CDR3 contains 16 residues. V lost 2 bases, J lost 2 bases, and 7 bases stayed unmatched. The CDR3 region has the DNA TGTGCCAGCAGTTACCCGCTCGGCGGGGGGGCCTACGAGCAGTACTTC. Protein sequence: CASSYPLGGGAYEQYF.

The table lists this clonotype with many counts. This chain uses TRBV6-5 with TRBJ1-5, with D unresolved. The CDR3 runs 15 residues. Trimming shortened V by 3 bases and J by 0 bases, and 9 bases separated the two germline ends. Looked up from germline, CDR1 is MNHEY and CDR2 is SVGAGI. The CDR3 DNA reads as TGTGCCAGCAGTTATGGTCGGGGTAGCAATCAGCCCCAGCATTTT. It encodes CASSYGRGSNQPQHF.

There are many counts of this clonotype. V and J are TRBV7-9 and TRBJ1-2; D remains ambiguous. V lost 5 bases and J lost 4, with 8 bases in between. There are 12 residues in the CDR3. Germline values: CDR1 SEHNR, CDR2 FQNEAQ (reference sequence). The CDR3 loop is CASSPSGYGYTF. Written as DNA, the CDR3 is TGTGCCAGCAGCCCCTCCGGCTATGGCTACACCTTC.

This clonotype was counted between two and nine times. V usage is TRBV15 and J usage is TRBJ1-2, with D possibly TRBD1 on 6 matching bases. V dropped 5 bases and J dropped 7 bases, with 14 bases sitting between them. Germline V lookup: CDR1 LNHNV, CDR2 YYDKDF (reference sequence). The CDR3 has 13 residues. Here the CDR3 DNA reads TGTGCCACCAGCTGGGGGACAAGCAGTGGCTACACCTTC. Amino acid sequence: CATSWGTSSGYTF.

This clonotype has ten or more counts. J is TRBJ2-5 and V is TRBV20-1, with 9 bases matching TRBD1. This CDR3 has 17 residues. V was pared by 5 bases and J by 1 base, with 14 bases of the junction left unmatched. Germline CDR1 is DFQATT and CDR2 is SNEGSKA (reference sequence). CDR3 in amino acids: CSAPRVTGGYPQETQYF. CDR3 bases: TGCAGTGCTCCGAGGGTTACAGGGGGCTATCCCCAAGAGACCCAGTACTTC.

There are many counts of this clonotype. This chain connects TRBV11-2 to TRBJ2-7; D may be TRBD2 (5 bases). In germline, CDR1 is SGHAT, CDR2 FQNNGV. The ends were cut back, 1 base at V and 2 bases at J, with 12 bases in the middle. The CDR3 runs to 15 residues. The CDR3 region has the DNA TGTGCCAGCAGCTTAGTTGGACTGGATACCTACGAGCAGTACTTC. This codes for CASSLVGLDTYEQYF.

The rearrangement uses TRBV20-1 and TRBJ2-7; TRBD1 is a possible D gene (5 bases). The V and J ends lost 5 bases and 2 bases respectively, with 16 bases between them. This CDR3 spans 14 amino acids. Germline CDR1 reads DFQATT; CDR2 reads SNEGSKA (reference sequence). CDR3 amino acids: CSAGVGAGTYEQYF. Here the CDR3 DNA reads TGCAGTGCTGGTGTAGGGGCAGGGACCTACGAGCAGTACTTC.

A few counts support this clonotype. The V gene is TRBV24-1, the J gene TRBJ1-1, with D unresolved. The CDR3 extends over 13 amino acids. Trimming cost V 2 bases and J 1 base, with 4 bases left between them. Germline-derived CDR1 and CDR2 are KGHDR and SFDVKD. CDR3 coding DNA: TGTGCCACCAGTGATTCCTGGAACACTGAAGCTTTCTTT. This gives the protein CATSDSWNTEAFF.

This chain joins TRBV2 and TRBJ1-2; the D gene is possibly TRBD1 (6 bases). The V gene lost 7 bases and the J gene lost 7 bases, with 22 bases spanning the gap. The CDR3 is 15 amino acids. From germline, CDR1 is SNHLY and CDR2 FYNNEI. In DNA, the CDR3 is TGTGCCAGCATAAGGCAGGGGCTAATTTTCTCTGGCTACACCTTC. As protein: CASIRQGLIFSGYTF.

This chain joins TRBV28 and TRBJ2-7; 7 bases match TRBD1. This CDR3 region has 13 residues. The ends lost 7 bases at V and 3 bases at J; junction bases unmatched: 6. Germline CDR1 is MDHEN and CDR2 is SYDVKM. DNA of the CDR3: TGTGCCAGCAAGGGGGCAGGGGGCTACGAGCAGTACTTC. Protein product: CASKGAGGYEQYF. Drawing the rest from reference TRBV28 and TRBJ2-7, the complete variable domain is DVKVTQSSRYLVKRTGEKVFLECVQDMDHENMFWYRQDPGLGLRLIYFSYDVKMKEKGDIPEGYSVSREKKERFSLILESASTNQTSMYLCASKGAGGYEQYFGPGTRLTVT.

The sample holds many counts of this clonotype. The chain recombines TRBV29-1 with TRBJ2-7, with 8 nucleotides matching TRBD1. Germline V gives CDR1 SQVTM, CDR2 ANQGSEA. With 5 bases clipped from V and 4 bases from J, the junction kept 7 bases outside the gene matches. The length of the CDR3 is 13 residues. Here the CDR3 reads CSVSQGGRYEQYF. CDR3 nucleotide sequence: TGCAGCGTTTCACAGGGGGGAAGGTACGAGCAGTACTTC.

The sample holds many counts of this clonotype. CDR3 in amino acids: CASRIGQGVIQYF. For the CDR3, the DNA is TGTGCCAGCAGAATCGGACAGGGAGTTATTCAGTACTTC. V gene TRBV12-3 or TRBV12-4 combines with J gene TRBJ2-4, with 8 bases aligning to TRBD1. J gave up 10 bases and V 6 bases, and 8 bases lay outside the gene matches. The CDR3 covers 13 residues.

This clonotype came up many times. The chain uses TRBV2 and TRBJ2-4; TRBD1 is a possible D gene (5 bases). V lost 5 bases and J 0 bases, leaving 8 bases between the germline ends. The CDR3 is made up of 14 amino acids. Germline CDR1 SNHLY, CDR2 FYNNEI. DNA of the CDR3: TGTGCCAGCAGTTTCCAGGGAGCCAAAAACATTCAGTACTTC. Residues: CASSFQGAKNIQYF.

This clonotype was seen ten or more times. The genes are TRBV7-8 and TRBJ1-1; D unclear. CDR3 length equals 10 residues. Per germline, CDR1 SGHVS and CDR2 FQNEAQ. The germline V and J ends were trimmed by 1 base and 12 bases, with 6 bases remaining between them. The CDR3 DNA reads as TGTGCCAGCAGCTTAGATATTTCTTTCTTT. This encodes CASSLDISFF.

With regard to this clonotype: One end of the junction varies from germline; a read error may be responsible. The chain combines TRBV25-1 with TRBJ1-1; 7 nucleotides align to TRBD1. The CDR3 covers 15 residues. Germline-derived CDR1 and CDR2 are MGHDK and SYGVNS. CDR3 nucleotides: TGTGCCAGCAGTGAATGGAAGGGGGCTGTGGATGAAGCTTGCTTT. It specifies CASSEWKGAVDEACF. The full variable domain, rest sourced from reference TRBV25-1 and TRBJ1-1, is EADIYQTPRYLVIGTGKKITLECSQTMGHDKMYWYQQDPGMELHLIHYSYGVNSTEKGDLSSESTVSRIRTEHFPLTLESARPSHTSQYLCASSEWKGAVDEACFGQGTRLTVV.

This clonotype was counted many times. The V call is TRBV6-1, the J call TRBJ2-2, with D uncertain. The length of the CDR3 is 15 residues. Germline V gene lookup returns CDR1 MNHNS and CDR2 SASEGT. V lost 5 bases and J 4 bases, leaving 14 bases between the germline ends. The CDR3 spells CASSPPTVPTGELFF. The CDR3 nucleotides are TGTGCCAGCAGTCCCCCAACAGTACCCACCGGGGAGCTGTTTTTT.

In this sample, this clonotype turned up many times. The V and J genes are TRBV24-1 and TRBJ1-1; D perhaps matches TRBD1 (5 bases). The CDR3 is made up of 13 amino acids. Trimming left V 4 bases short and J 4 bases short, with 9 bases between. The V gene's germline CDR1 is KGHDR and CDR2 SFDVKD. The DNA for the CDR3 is TGTGCCACCAGTGAAGGGAGGGGCACTGAAGCTTTCTTT. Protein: CATSEGRGTEAFF.

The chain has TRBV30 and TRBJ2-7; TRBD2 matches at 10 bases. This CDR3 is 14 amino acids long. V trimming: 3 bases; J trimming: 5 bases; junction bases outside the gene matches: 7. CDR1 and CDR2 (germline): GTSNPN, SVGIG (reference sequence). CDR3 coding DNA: TGTGCCTGGAGACGAGCGGGGGGGTACGACGAGCAGTACTTC. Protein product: CAWRRAGGYDEQYF.

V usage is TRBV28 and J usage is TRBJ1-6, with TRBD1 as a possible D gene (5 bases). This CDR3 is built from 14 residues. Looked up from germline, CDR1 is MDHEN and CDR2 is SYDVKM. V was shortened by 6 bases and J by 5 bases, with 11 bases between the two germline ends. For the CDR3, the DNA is TGTGCCAGCAGCAGGGTAGGGGATAATTCACCCCTCCACTTT. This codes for CASSRVGDNSPLHF.

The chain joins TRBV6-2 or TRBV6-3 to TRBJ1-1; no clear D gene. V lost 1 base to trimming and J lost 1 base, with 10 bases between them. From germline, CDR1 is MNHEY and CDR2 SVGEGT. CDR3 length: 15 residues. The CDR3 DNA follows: TGTGCCAGCAGTTACTTAGGTAGGAGGAACACTGAAGCTTTCTTT. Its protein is CASSYLGRRNTEAFF.

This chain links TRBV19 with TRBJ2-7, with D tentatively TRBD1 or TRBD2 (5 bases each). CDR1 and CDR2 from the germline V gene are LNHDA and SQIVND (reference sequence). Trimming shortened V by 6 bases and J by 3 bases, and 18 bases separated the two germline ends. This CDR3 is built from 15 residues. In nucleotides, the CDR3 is TGTGCCAGTAGAACCCAAAACAGAGGGGACTACGAGCAGTACTTC. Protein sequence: CASRTQNRGDYEQYF.

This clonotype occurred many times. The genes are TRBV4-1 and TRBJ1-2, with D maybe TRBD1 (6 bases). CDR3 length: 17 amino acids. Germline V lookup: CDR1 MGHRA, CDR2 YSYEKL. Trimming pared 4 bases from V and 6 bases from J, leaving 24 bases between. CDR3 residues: CASSRLLGQPQGDGYTF. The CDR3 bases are TGCGCCAGCAGCCGTCTTTTAGGACAGCCTCAAGGAGATGGCTACACCTTC.

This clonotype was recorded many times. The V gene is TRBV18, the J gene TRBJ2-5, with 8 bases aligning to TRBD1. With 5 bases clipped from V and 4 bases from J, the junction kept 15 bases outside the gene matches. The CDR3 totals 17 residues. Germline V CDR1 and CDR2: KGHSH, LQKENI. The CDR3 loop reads CASSRGQATPRGETQYF. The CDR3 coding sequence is TGTGCCAGCTCAAGGGGACAGGCCACGCCGAGGGGAGAGACCCAGTACTTC.

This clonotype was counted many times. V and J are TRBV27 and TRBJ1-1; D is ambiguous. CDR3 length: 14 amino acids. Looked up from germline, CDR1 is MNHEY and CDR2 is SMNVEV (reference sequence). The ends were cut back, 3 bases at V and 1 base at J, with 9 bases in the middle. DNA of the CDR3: TGTGCCAGCAGTTTTCAGCGCTCGAACACTGAAGCTTTCTTT. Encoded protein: CASSFQRSNTEAFF.

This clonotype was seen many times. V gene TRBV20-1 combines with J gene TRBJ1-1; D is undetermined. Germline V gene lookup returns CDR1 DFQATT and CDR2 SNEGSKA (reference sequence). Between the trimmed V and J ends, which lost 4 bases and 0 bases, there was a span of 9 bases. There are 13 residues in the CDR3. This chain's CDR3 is CSAKSYMNTEAFF. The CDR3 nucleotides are TGCAGTGCTAAATCCTACATGAACACTGAAGCTTTCTTT.

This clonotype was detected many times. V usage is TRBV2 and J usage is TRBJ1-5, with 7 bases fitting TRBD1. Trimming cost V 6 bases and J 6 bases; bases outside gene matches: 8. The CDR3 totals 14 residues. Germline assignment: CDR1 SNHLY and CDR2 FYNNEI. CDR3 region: CASRGTGVRQPQHF. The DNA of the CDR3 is TGTGCCAGCAGGGGAACAGGGGTTCGTCAGCCCCAGCATTTT.

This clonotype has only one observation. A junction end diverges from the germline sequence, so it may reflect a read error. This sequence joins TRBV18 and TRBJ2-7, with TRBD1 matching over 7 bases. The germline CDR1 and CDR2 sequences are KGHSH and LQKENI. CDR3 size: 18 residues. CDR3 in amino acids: CASSPPQGVDGNGYEQCF. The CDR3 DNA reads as TGTGCTAGCTCGCCCCCCCAGGGGGTTGACGGGAATGGCTACGAGCAGTGCTTC.